Sequencing of this T cell receptor beta chain was carried out in a study of shared clonotypes between healthy human individuals. Using immunoSEQ multiplex PCR, the repertoire was profiled, and TCRdb retains in-frame clones only, with some absent. Of over a million clones listed, about 75% were seen once; the top ten hold roughly 1.5%. The receptor was derived from a man aged 18 to 30 in good health. Sequencing input: memory CD4+ T cells sorted from blood. The subset is: CD45RA-negative fraction.

Here the CDR3 DNA reads TGTGCCAGCAGTTCAGGTGGGCCCGGAGGGTATGGCTACACCTTC. Its protein product is CASSSGGPGGYGYTF. V is TRBV6-5 and J is TRBJ1-2; D gene uncertain. The CDR3 has 15 amino acids. Trimming took 4 bases from V and 5 from J, leaving 17 bases between them. Germline V gene sequence: CDR1 MNHEY, CDR2 SVGAGI.